This T cell receptor (beta chain) was profiled in a study of CD8 T cells in Susac syndrome. Germline CDR1 SEHNR, CDR2 FQNEAQ (reference sequence). With 5 bases removed from V and 2 bases from J, the gap between germline ends came to 13 bases. CDR3 size: 14 residues. The study sequenced TCR beta in blood CD8+ and CD4+ T cells. The authors reverse transcribed roughly 0.5 to 1 ug RNA with random hexamers. TCRdb redid the calling of the immunoSEQ multiplex PCR reads with MiXCR, one entry per CDR3 protein. Of 120,000 or so distinct CDR3 sequences listed, over 90% are singletons. The chain is built from TRBV7-9 and TRBJ2-7; D is unclear. The sequenced sample consisted of CD8+ T cells from PBMCs. This sequence was found in a human donor with Susac syndrome. CDR3 sequence: CASSPTHGPYEQYF. The CDR3 DNA is TGTGCCAGCAGCCCGACTCACGGACCCTACGAGCAGTACTTC.